This note documents a single TCR beta chain sequence. In germline, CDR1 is LGHDT, CDR2 YNNKEL (reference sequence). V was shortened by 0 bases and J by 1 base, with 7 bases between the two germline ends. CDR3 length equals 15 residues. This sample was included in a study of blood T cell repertoires in COVID-19. Study overall: There were acute and convalescent COVID-19 samples, and they came from the United States, Italy and Spain. Sources were T cells, B-cell-depleted T cells, or PBMCs; the material itself was cDNA or gDNA.

As originally analysed: Cell counts per sample came from amplifying reference gene primers. The repertoire was sequenced with immunoSEQ multiplex PCR; TCRdb's copy has only in-frame clones and lacks some. V, J and clone size were drawn from that table, and D and trimming were deduced from the DNA. The sample carries around 46,000 clones, 75% to 90% recorded once. The rearrangement links TRBV3-1 (or the pseudogene TRBV3-2) to TRBJ2-1; the D is unclear. Sample: peripheral blood. The receptor was derived from a human donor in a cohort sampled during active COVID-19. The donor label of this sample is uncertain. The CDR3: CASSQDELSYNEQFF. CDR3 nucleotides: TGTGCCAGCAGCCAAGATGAACTTTCCTACAATGAGCAGTTCTTC.